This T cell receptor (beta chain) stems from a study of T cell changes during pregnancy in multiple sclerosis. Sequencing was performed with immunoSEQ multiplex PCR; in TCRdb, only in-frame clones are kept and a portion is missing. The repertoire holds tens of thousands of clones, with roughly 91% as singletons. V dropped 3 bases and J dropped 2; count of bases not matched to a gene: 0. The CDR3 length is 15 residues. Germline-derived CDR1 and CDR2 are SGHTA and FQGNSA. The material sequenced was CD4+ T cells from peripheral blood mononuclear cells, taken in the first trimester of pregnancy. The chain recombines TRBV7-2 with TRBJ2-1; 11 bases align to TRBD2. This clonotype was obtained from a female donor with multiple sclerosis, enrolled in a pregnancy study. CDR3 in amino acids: CASSFSGGAYNEQFF. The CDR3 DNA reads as TGTGCCAGCAGCTTTAGCGGGGGGGCCTACAATGAGCAGTTCTTC.